A selection of T cell receptor beta chains follows, all from one sample in a study of technical replicates of blood from several donors. Assay used: immunoSEQ multiplex PCR; TCRdb lists only in-frame clones, some missing. Of around 90,000 clones listed, 85% to 95% were seen once; the top ten hold about 0.26%. The sample was T cells isolated from PBMCs. The receptors here all came from a human donor in good health. The CDR3 runs from the conserved cysteine through the conserved F or W. D genes are given only for firm matches. The size of a clone is reported for some rows only, either as once, few or many, or as a class for expanded clones.

V,D,J,size,CDR3,DNA
TRBV6-5,NA,TRBJ2-4,NA,CASSYNSGTPNIQYF,TGTGCCAGCAGTTACAATTCCGGGACACCAAACATTCAGTACTTC
TRBV13,TRBD1,TRBJ1-2,once,CASSLGPDRERLPRKYGYTF,TGTGCCAGCAGCTTAGGCCCGGACAGGGAGAGATTGCCGCGGAAGTATGGCTACACCTTC
TRBV6-1,NA,TRBJ2-2,NA,CASSEYLRGGPGELFF,TGTGCCAGCAGTGAATACTTGAGGGGGGGGCCCGGGGAGCTGTTTTTT
TRBV6-5,NA,TRBJ2-1,NA,CASRRTGGHNEQFF,TGTGCCAGCAGGCGTACAGGCGGCCACAATGAGCAGTTCTTC
TRBV7-9,TRBD1,TRBJ2-7,NA,CASSDTARGQTYEQYF,TGTGCCAGCAGCGACACAGCTCGGGGACAGACTTACGAGCAGTACTTC
TRBV25-1,TRBD2,TRBJ2-5,once,CASSKLGTSGQETQYF,TGTGCCAGCAGTAAGTTAGGGACTAGCGGGCAAGAGACCCAGTACTTC
TRBV18,NA,TRBJ1-3,NA,CASSRQNSGNTIYF,TGTGCCAGCTCTCGACAGAACTCTGGAAACACCATATATTTT
TRBV6-4,NA,TRBJ1-1,few,CASSVEENTEAFF,TGTGCCAGCAGTGTAGAGGAAAACACTGAAGCTTTCTTT
TRBV28,TRBD1,TRBJ1-2,NA,CASTPGQGVYSYGYTF,TGTGCCAGCACCCCCGGACAGGGAGTTTACAGCTATGGCTACACCTTC
TRBV2,TRBD1,TRBJ2-1,NA,CASSETGGGKQFF,TGTGCCAGCAGTGAGACAGGGGGGGGGAAGCAGTTCTTC
TRBV11-3,NA,TRBJ1-5,NA,CASSSPGFQPQHF,TGTGCCAGCAGCTCTCCAGGGTTTCAGCCCCAGCATTTT
TRBV6-5,TRBD2,TRBJ2-7,NA,CASSPTSGLPYEQYF,TGTGCCAGCAGCCCCACTAGCGGCCTCCCCTACGAGCAGTACTTC
TRBV10-3,NA,TRBJ1-1,NA,CAITEDRLNTEAFF,TGTGCCATCACCGAGGACAGATTGAACACTGAAGCTTTCTTT
TRBV5-4,TRBD2,TRBJ2-3,NA,CASSFRLAGETRLADTQYF,TGTGCCAGCAGCTTTAGACTAGCGGGGGAAACGCGACTTGCAGATACGCAGTATTTT
TRBV7-3,NA,TRBJ2-3,once,CASSLISRSTDTQYF,TGTGCCAGCAGCTTAATCAGCAGGTCCACAGATACGCAGTATTTT
TRBV30,NA,TRBJ1-5,NA,CAWGLGVSNQPQHF,TGTGCCTGGGGGTTAGGGGTCTCGAATCAGCCCCAGCATTTT
TRBV6-1,TRBD1,TRBJ1-2,NA,CASSDYRGLDDYGYTF,TGTGCCAGCAGTGATTACAGGGGGCTGGATGACTATGGCTACACCTTC
TRBV28,TRBD1,TRBJ1-1,NA,CASSSGQGAPNTEAFF,TGTGCCAGCAGTTCGGGACAGGGGGCGCCGAACACTGAAGCTTTCTTT
TRBV27,TRBD2,TRBJ2-7,NA,CASSLLAAWDEQYF,TGTGCCAGCAGCTTACTAGCGGCTTGGGACGAGCAGTACTTC
TRBV19,NA,TRBJ2-5,NA,CASTTTYGSLQETQYF,TGTGCCAGTACTACGACATATGGGTCATTACAAGAGACCCAGTACTTC
TRBV2,NA,TRBJ2-5,NA,CASSAPRVSTQYF,TGTGCCAGCAGTGCTCCCAGGGTGTCCACCCAGTACTTC
TRBV4-2,TRBD1,TRBJ1-6,NA,CASSKSTRDRSNSYNSPLHF,TGTGCCAGCAGCAAGTCCACCCGGGACAGGTCGAATTCCTATAATTCACCCCTCCACTTT
TRBV9,TRBD1,TRBJ1-2,NA,CASSDQGAGYGYTF,TGTGCCAGCAGCGATCAGGGGGCTGGCTATGGCTACACCTTC
TRBV6-6,NA,TRBJ1-2,NA,CASRDGGVGYTF,TGTGCCAGCAGGGACGGGGGGGTTGGCTACACCTTC
TRBV5-4,TRBD1,TRBJ1-2,NA,CASSLGEFIQGANGYTF,TGTGCCAGCAGCTTGGGGGAATTTATACAGGGGGCAAATGGCTACACCTTC
TRBV27,NA,TRBJ2-5,NA,CASSSLSAGPRTQYF,TGTGCCAGCAGCTCCCTGAGCGCGGGTCCGAGAACCCAGTACTTC
TRBV6-5,TRBD1,TRBJ2-7,NA,CASSSETGPNYEQYF,TGTGCCAGCAGTTCCGAGACAGGGCCAAACTACGAGCAGTACTTC
TRBV27,NA,TRBJ1-2,NA,CASSLGPLGGYTF,TGTGCCAGCAGTTTAGGGCCACTCGGTGGCTACACCTTC
TRBV9,TRBD1,TRBJ1-3,once,CASSLRQGGNTIYF,TGTGCCAGCAGCCTTCGACAGGGTGGAAACACCATATATTTT
TRBV2,TRBD1,TRBJ2-7,NA,CASRWTGSEQYF,TGTGCCAGCAGGTGGACAGGTTCAGAGCAGTACTTC
TRBV7-2,TRBD2,TRBJ2-3,once,CASSLVFGTSDREYF,TGTGCCAGCAGCTTAGTATTTGGGACTAGCGACCGGGAGTATTTT
TRBV5-6,NA,TRBJ1-4,NA,CASSLGAGSNEKLFF,TGTGCCAGCAGCTTGGGGGCGGGTTCTAATGAAAAACTGTTTTTT
TRBV28,NA,TRBJ2-3,NA,CASSITDTQYF,TGTGCCAGCAGCATCACAGATACGCAGTATTTT
TRBV19,TRBD1,TRBJ2-4,NA,CASSIMGQGHMDIQYF,TGTGCCAGTAGTATAATGGGACAGGGGCACATGGACATTCAGTACTTC
TRBV19,TRBD1,TRBJ1-2,NA,CASSIPLDRGRTYGYTF,TGTGCCAGTAGTATACCCCTGGACAGGGGGCGTACCTATGGCTACACCTTC
TRBV5-6,TRBD2,TRBJ2-7,NA,CASSVKREGRQYF,TGTGCCAGCAGCGTCAAGCGGGAGGGCCGGCAGTACTTC
TRBV19,NA,TRBJ1-5,NA,CASSVFDTGNQPQHF,TGTGCCAGTAGTGTCTTCGACACGGGCAATCAGCCCCAGCATTTT
TRBV18,NA,TRBJ2-1,NA,CASSTRLDNEQFF,TGTGCCAGCTCAACGAGACTAGATAATGAGCAGTTCTTC
TRBV19,NA,TRBJ2-1,NA,CASSDRSEQFF,TGTGCCAGTAGTGACAGGAGTGAGCAGTTCTTC
TRBV6-1,NA,TRBJ2-2,NA,CASSEVRQNTGELFF,TGTGCCAGCAGTGAAGTTCGACAGAACACCGGGGAGCTGTTTTTT
TRBV29-1,TRBD1,TRBJ2-7,NA,CSVPGTGFNEQYF,TGCAGCGTGCCCGGGACAGGGTTCAACGAGCAGTACTTC
TRBV9,NA,TRBJ2-2,NA,CASSVGGGRVSGELFF,TGTGCCAGCAGCGTAGGGGGGGGCCGTGTTTCCGGGGAGCTGTTTTTT
TRBV7-9,NA,TRBJ1-2,NA,CASSPSGSSYGYTF,TGTGCCAGCAGCCCATCCGGCTCTAGCTATGGCTACACCTTC
TRBV5-1,TRBD1,TRBJ2-5,NA,CASSLGQGAAQETQYF,TGCGCCAGCAGCTTGGGACAGGGCGCTGCGCAAGAGACCCAGTACTTC